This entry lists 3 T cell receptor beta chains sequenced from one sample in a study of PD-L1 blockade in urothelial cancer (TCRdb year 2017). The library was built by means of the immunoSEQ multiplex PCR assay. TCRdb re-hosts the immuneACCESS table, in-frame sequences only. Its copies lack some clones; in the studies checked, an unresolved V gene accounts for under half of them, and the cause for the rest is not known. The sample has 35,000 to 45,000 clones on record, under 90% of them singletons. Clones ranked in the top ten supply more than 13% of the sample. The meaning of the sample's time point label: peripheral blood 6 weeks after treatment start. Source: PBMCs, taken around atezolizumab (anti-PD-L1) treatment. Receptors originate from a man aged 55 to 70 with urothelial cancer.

CDR3 DNA sequence: TGTGCCAGCATAGTTTCCCTTGAGGGTTATGGCTACACCTTC. Protein: CASIVSLEGYGYTF. The gene calls are TRBV28 and TRBJ1-2; D is uncertain. CDR1 and CDR2 (germline): MDHEN, SYDVKM. V shed 7 bases and J shed 5 bases, with 17 bases lying between them. The CDR3 has 14 amino acids.

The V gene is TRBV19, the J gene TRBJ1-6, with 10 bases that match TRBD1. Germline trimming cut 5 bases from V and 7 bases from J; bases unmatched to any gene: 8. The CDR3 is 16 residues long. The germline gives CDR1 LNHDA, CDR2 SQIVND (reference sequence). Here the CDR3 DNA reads TGTGCCAGTAGTGATGGCAGGGGACAGGGGAATTCACCCCTCCACTTT. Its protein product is CASSDGRGQGNSPLHF.

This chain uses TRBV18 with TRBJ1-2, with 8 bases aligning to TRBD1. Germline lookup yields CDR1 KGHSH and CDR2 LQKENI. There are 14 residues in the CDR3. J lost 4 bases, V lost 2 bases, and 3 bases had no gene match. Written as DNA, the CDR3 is TGTGCCAGCTCACCATACGGGACAGGCTATGGCTACACCTTC. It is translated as CASSPYGTGYGYTF.